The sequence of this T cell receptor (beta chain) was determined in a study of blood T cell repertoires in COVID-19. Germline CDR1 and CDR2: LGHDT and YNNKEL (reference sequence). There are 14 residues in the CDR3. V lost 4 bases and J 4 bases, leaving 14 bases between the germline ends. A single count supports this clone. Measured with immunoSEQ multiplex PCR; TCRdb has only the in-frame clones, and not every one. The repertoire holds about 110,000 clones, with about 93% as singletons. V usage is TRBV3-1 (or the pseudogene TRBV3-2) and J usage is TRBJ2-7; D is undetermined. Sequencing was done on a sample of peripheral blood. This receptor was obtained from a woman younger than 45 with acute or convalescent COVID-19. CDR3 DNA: TGTGCCAGCAGCCCATACGGAGATGGGTACGAGCAGTACTTC. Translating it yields CASSPYGDGYEQYF.